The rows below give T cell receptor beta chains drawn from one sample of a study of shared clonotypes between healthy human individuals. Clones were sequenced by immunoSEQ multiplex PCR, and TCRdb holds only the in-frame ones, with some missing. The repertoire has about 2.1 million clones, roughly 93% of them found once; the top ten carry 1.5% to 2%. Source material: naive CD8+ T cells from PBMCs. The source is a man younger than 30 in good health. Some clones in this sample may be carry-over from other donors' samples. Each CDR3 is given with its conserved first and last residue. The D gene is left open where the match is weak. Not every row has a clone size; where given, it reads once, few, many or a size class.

TGTGCCAGCAGCTTGGACGGGCCTGGAAACACCATATATTTT CASSLDGPGNTIYF TRBJ1-3 NA NA TRBV5-6
TGTGCCAGCAGTTTATTTGTGGCGGCCGAGCAGTACTTC CASSLFVAAEQYF TRBJ2-7 NA NA TRBV27
TGTGCCAGCAGTGCCCTGGCTAGAGTTGGATACCATGAGCAGTTCTTC CASSALARVGYHEQFF TRBJ2-1 NA NA TRBV27
TGTGCCAGCAGCAGAAAAGGGGGACAGGGAAACACAGATACGCAGTATTTT CASSRKGGQGNTDTQYF TRBJ2-3 NA TRBD1 TRBV7-9
TGTGCCAGCAGCCTTCTCAGCTCCTACGAGCAGTACTTC CASSLLSSYEQYF TRBJ2-7 NA NA TRBV14
TGTGCCAGCAGTTACTTAATACTAGCGGGAGGCTCCTACGAGCAGTACTTC CASSYLILAGGSYEQYF TRBJ2-7 NA TRBD2 TRBV28
TGTGCCTGGAGGCTGCTCCAATCTAACGAGCAGTACTTC CAWRLLQSNEQYF TRBJ2-7 NA NA TRBV30
TGTGCCAGCAGCCCGGGGACAGGGGCGAACTACAATGAGCAGTTCTTC CASSPGTGANYNEQFF TRBJ2-1 NA TRBD1 TRBV7-9
TGCGCCAGCAGCTGGAGGGACCTGGGAGAGACCCAGTACTTC CASSWRDLGETQYF TRBJ2-5 NA NA TRBV5-1
TGCGCCAGCAGCCAAGATTACCCCCAGGGGTGGACAGATACGCAGTATTTT CASSQDYPQGWTDTQYF TRBJ2-3 once NA TRBV4-1
TGTGCCAGCAGCCAACGACTAGCTCCTAACTACGAGCAGTACTTC CASSQRLAPNYEQYF TRBJ2-7 NA TRBD2 TRBV7-2